Many counts were recorded for the clone carrying this T cell receptor (beta chain). Its antigen is not identified. A single record per CDR3 protein comes from TCRdb applying MiXCR to the reads. The sample includes some 920,000 distinct CDR3 sequences, around 29% of them seen just once. This sample stems from a study of T cell repertoires in cytomegalovirus infection. The V gene's germline CDR1 is MNHNS and CDR2 SASEGT. Unmatched junction bases numbered 5, after V lost 6 bases and J lost 5 bases. The CDR3 is 14 residues long. Sequencing was performed on cultured CD8+ T cells from PBMCs, taken from culture after CMV antigen stimulation. The rearrangement links TRBV6-1 to TRBJ2-1; 9 nucleotides match TRBD1. The origin of this receptor is a human donor in good health (CMV status not recorded). Some clones in this sample may be carry-over from other donors' samples. CDR3 coding DNA: TGTGCCAGCAGCACAGGGGGCGCCGACAATGAGCAGTTCTTC. This gives the protein CASSTGGADNEQFF.